This T cell receptor (beta chain) is from a study of blood T cell repertoires in COVID-19. Measured with immunoSEQ multiplex PCR; TCRdb has only the in-frame clones, and not every one. The table includes roughly 190,000 clones, roughly 84% detected once. This clone was picked up a small number of times. This TCR was recovered from a middle-aged woman who had recovered from COVID-19. Sequenced material: peripheral blood.

The CDR3 sequence: CASRATSGRPSSSPYEQYF. CDR3 sequence (DNA): TGTGCCAGCAGGGCGACTAGCGGGAGGCCCTCCTCATCCCCCTACGAGCAGTACTTC. The rearrangement uses TRBV28 and TRBJ2-7; 13 positions agree with TRBD2. The length of the CDR3 is 19 residues. Trimming removed 6 bases from V and 2 bases from J; junction bases left unmatched: 16. Germline V lookup: CDR1 MDHEN, CDR2 SYDVKM.